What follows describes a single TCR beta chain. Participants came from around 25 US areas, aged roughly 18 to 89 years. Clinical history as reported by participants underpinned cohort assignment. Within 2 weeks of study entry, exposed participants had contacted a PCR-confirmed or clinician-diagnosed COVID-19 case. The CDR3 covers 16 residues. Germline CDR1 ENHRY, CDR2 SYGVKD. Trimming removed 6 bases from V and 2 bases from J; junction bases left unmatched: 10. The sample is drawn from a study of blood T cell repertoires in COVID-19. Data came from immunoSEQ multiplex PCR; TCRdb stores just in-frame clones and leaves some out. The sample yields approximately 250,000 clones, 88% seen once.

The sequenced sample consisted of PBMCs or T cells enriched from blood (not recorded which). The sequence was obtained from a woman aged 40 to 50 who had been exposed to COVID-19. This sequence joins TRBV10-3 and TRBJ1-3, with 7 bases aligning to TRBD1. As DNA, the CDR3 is TGTGCCATCAGACCGGCTCAGGGGGAGGCTGGAAACACCATATATTTT. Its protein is CAIRPAQGEAGNTIYF.